This entry lists 20 T cell receptor beta chains sequenced from one sample in a study of T cells in Graves' hyperthyroidism and ophthalmopathy. The investigators amplified TCR beta CDR3 regions from RNA transcripts. The HTBI primer set served for first-round RT-PCR of the TCR CDR3. TCRdb re-analysed the multiplex PCR reads in MiXCR, keeping a single row per CDR3 protein. The repertoire consists of hundreds of thousands of distinct CDR3 sequences, with 11% to 15% occurring once and the leading ten covering about 9.4%. The specimen was blood. These receptors originate from a woman aged 18-29 years with Graves' hyperthyroidism.

This clonotype was seen a few times. Here the CDR3 DNA reads TGCAGTGCTACCCATCTAGCGGGAGATGAAGCAGATACGCAGTATTTT. It translates to CSATHLAGDEADTQYF. This chain connects TRBV20-1 to TRBJ2-3; 10 nucleotides line up with TRBD2. The CDR3 is 16 residues long. Germline loops: CDR1 DFQATT, CDR2 SNEGSKA (reference sequence). With V trimmed by 4 bases and J by 4 bases, 11 bases remained unmatched.

This clonotype was seen at least ten times. The V call is TRBV12-3 or TRBV12-4, the J call TRBJ2-7, with D tentatively TRBD2 (5 bases). There are 16 residues in the CDR3. V lost 6 bases, J lost 1 base, and 19 bases lay in between. CDR3 coding DNA: TGTGCCAGCAGCCGAAGCCGGGTGGGAGAGTCCTACGAGCAGTACTTC. It yields the protein CASSRSRVGESYEQYF.

The gene calls are TRBV10-3 and TRBJ2-5; TRBD2 is a possible D gene (5 bases). Germline V gene sequence: CDR1 ENHRY, CDR2 SYGVKD. CDR3 length: 14 amino acids. V dropped 1 base and J dropped 11 bases, with 17 bases sitting between them. CDR3 sequence reads: CAISEWTDGVFQYF. CDR3 coding DNA: TGTGCCATCAGTGAGTGGACGGACGGGGTCTTTCAGTACTTC.

This chain connects TRBV10-3 to TRBJ2-7; D is perhaps TRBD1 (5 bases). CDR3 length: 14 amino acids. Per the germline V gene, CDR1 is ENHRY and CDR2 is SYGVKD. Trimming removed 4 bases from V and 2 bases from J, with 12 bases in between. CDR3 sequence: CAISGTSSTYEQYF. In DNA form, the CDR3 reads TGTGCCATCAGTGGGACATCTTCCACCTACGAGCAGTACTTC.

This clonotype was observed many times. This chain joins TRBV20-1 and TRBJ1-1, with D hard to call. V gave up 4 bases and J gave up 0 bases, with 18 bases separating them. Per the germline V gene, CDR1 is DFQATT and CDR2 is SNEGSKA (reference sequence). CDR3 length equals 16 residues. The CDR3 DNA is TGCAGTGCTACCCGACCGGGTGCAGCTATGAACACTGAAGCTTTCTTT. Translating gives CSATRPGAAMNTEAFF.

The chain carries TRBV10-3 and TRBJ1-2; TRBD1 agrees at 8 bases. Germline CDR1 ENHRY, CDR2 SYGVKD. J was trimmed by 0 bases and V by 8 bases; bases with no gene match: 8. This CDR3 contains 15 residues. The CDR3 bases are TGTGCCATCTTCGGACAGGGAGGGACTAACTATGGCTACACCTTC. Translation: CAIFGQGGTNYGYTF.

This clonotype came up a few times. This sequence joins TRBV4-1 and TRBJ2-2; D not certain. The V gene's germline CDR1 is MGHRA and CDR2 YSYEKL. V was clipped by 4 bases and J by 1 base, with 10 bases between them. The CDR3 length is 15 residues. CDR3 region: CASSLPDLNTGELFF. Written as DNA, the CDR3 is TGCGCCAGCAGCCTCCCGGATCTGAACACCGGGGAGCTGTTTTTT.

The sample holds a few counts of this clonotype. V usage is TRBV9 and J usage is TRBJ2-7; D not resolved. The V end lost 0 bases, the J end lost 2 bases, and 15 bases lay between the germline ends. This CDR3 region has 16 residues. CDR1 SGDLS and CDR2 YYNGEE come from the germline V gene. Written as DNA, the CDR3 is TGTGCCAGCAGCGTAGCTAGTTCCTTTCCACCCTACGAGCAGTACTTC. Encoded protein: CASSVASSFPPYEQYF.

This clonotype has ten or more counts. This rearrangement joins TRBV11-2 to TRBJ2-7; TRBD2 aligns across 7 bases. The junction had 6 bases not matched to a gene; V was cut back by 2 bases and J by 2 bases. The CDR3 runs to 15 residues. Germline V CDR1 and CDR2: SGHAT, FQNNGV. For the CDR3, the DNA is TGTGCCAGCAGCTTAAGCAGTGGACTAGCCTACGAGCAGTACTTC. Protein product: CASSLSSGLAYEQYF.

The V and J genes are TRBV28 and TRBJ2-1; maybe TRBD1 (5 bases). The germline V and J ends were trimmed by 8 bases and 7 bases, with 15 bases remaining between them. CDR3 length: 13 amino acids. In germline, CDR1 is MDHEN, CDR2 SYDVKM. The CDR3 reads CASSVVPGNEQFF. Written as DNA, the CDR3 is TGTGCCAGCTCTGTGGTCCCAGGGAATGAGCAGTTCTTC. Drawing the rest from reference TRBV28 and TRBJ2-1, the complete variable domain is DVKVTQSSRYLVKRTGEKVFLECVQDMDHENMFWYRQDPGLGLRLIYFSYDVKMKEKGDIPEGYSVSREKKERFSLILESASTNQTSMYLCASSVVPGNEQFFGPGTRLTVL.

This clonotype was seen a few times. The rearrangement links TRBV7-9 to TRBJ1-3; tentative D call: TRBD1 (5 bases). CDR3 length equals 14 residues. Trimming removed 7 bases from V and 1 base from J, with 11 bases in between. CDR1 and CDR2 from the germline V gene are SEHNR and FQNEAQ (reference sequence). The CDR3 DNA reads TGTGCCAGCATCCTCCCAGGGTCTGGAAACACCATATATTTT. Residues: CASILPGSGNTIYF.

V usage is TRBV4-3 and J usage is TRBJ2-7; 8 nucleotides agree with TRBD1. Germline loops: CDR1 LGHNA, CDR2 YSLEER. After removal of 4 bases from V and 2 bases from J, the junction contained 4 bases not matched to a gene. The CDR3 extends over 14 amino acids. Here the CDR3 reads CASSPATGAYEQYF. CDR3 coding DNA: TGCGCCAGCAGCCCGGCGACAGGGGCCTACGAGCAGTACTTC.

This clonotype was detected ten times or more. This chain joins TRBV28 and TRBJ2-5, with D possibly being TRBD1 (6 bases). From germline, CDR1 is MDHEN and CDR2 SYDVKM. Trimming took 3 bases from V and 5 from J, leaving 22 bases between them. The CDR3 has 17 amino acids. The CDR3 DNA sequence: TGTGCCAGCAGTTTCCCCCTTCGTCTACAGGGTGAGGAGACCCAGTACTTC. Its protein is CASSFPLRLQGEETQYF.

This clonotype was seen ten or more times. The chain links TRBV12-3 or TRBV12-4 to TRBJ2-5; TRBD1 might be the D (5 bases). V lost 5 bases and J 1 base, leaving 11 bases between the germline ends. The CDR3 runs to 14 residues. CDR3 coding DNA: TGTGCCAGCAGTCCCACAGGTTCCCAAGAGACCCAGTACTTC. Residues: CASSPTGSQETQYF.

This clonotype was picked up a small number of times. V usage is TRBV29-1 and J usage is TRBJ2-1; 9 bases are shared with TRBD2. The CDR3 sequence is 13 residues long. Germline CDR1 and CDR2: SQVTM and ANQGSEA. V shed 8 bases, J shed 7 bases, and the junction held 9 bases outside the gene matches. This CDR3 is CSQIRTSDNEQFF. The CDR3 DNA sequence: TGCAGCCAGATCAGGACTAGCGATAATGAGCAGTTCTTC.

Only one count was recorded for this clonotype. J is TRBJ2-7 and V is TRBV30, with a possible D match to TRBD2 (7 bases). Germline CDR1 GTSNPN, CDR2 SVGIG (reference sequence). The CDR3 runs to 13 residues. V was pared by 2 bases and J by 6 bases, with 14 bases between. The CDR3 DNA follows: TGTGCCTGGAGTAAAGCAGGGGAGGGCGAGCAGTACTTC. Translating gives CAWSKAGEGEQYF.

The sample holds many counts of this clonotype. This rearrangement joins TRBV12-3 or TRBV12-4 to TRBJ2-1, with D possibly TRBD1 on 6 matching bases. The CDR3 consists of 13 residues. The V gene lost 7 bases and the J gene lost 8 bases, with 15 bases spanning the gap. CDR3 residues: CASTTGQRDEQFF. The CDR3 coding sequence is TGTGCCAGCACAACTGGACAGAGGGATGAGCAGTTCTTC.

The V and J genes are TRBV14 and TRBJ2-7; no definite D call. This CDR3 is 17 amino acids long. The germline V gene has CDR1 SGHDN and CDR2 FVKESK. With 1 base removed from V and 0 bases from J, the gap between germline ends came to 16 bases. The CDR3 bases are TGTGCCAGCAGCCAAGGGCCTGGTTCCTCCCTCTCCTACGAGCAGTACTTC. Translated, it gives CASSQGPGSSLSYEQYF.

This clonotype was observed at least ten times. The chain combines TRBV7-9 with TRBJ1-2; D unclear. Germline V gene lookup returns CDR1 SEHNR and CDR2 FQNEAQ (reference sequence). CDR3 length equals 14 residues. Trimming stripped 8 bases from V and 2 bases from J, with 15 bases between. Written as DNA, the CDR3 is TGTGCCAGCGGTTCGTGGGAGCCAAACTATGGCTACACCTTC. As protein: CASGSWEPNYGYTF.

Concerning this clonotype: A much larger clone lies one base from this, so it may be a read error. The chain recombines TRBV30 with TRBJ1-1; D unresolved. Germline CDR1 and CDR2: GTSNPN and SVGIG (reference sequence). The CDR3 length is 13 residues. DNA of the CDR3: TGTGCCTGGCGGGGTATCCTCGGCCCTGAAACTTTCTTT. Translating it yields CAWRGILGPETFF.